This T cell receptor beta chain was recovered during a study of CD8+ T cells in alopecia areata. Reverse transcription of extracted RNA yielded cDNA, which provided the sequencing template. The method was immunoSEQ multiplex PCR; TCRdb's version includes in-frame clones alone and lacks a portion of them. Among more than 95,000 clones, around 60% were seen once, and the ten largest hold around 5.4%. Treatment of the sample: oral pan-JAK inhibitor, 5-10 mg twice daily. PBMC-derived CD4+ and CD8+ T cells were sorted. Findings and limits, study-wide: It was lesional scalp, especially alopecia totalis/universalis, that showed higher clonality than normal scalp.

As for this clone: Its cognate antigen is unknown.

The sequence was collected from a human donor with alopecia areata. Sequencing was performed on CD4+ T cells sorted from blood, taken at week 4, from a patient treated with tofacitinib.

In DNA form, the CDR3 reads TGTGCCAGCAGCTTGCGGGGGGGTACCAATCAGCCCCAGCATTTT. Translation: CASSLRGGTNQPQHF. The chain combines TRBV28 with TRBJ1-5, with TRBD1 as a possible D gene (5 bases). This CDR3 has 15 residues. With 6 bases removed from V and 3 bases from J, the gap between germline ends came to 15 bases. Germline V gene sequence: CDR1 MDHEN, CDR2 SYDVKM.